These 30 T cell receptor beta chains originate from one sample sequenced in a study of blood T cell repertoires in COVID-19. Assay: immunoSEQ multiplex PCR; the TCRdb copy retains only in-frame clones and omits some. This table has 250,000 or so clones, over 80% appearing once. Sequenced material: peripheral blood. These receptors originate from a woman in her thirties or forties who had recovered from COVID-19.

The chain is built from TRBV4-2 and TRBJ2-2; a weak D match, TRBD2 (5 bases). Germline assignment: CDR1 LGHNA and CDR2 YNFKEQ. The CDR3 consists of 15 residues. V gave up 0 bases and J gave up 2 bases, with 7 bases separating them. Here the CDR3 reads CASSQDRGNTGELFF. The CDR3 nucleotides read TGTGCCAGCAGCCAAGATCGGGGAAACACCGGGGAGCTGTTTTTT.

The rearrangement joins TRBV9 to TRBJ2-7; TRBD1 matches 8 bases. This CDR3 contains 13 residues. Trimming at V came to 4 bases and at J to 5 bases, leaving 5 bases not matched to a gene. From germline, CDR1 is SGDLS and CDR2 YYNGEE. The CDR3 is CASSIGQGNEQYF. The CDR3 DNA reads TGTGCCAGCAGCATCGGACAGGGAAACGAGCAGTACTTC.

V is TRBV6-5 and J is TRBJ2-7; the D is unclear. Between the trimmed V and J ends, which lost 3 bases and 0 bases, there was a span of 9 bases. Germline-derived CDR1 and CDR2 are MNHEY and SVGAGI. The CDR3 covers 14 residues. CDR3 residues: CASSYSKLSYEQYF. The DNA of the CDR3 is TGTGCCAGCAGTTATTCTAAGCTCTCCTACGAGCAGTACTTC.

This chain links TRBV6-6 with TRBJ2-7; a possible D gene is TRBD1 (5 bases). Looked up from germline, CDR1 is MNHNY and CDR2 is SVGAGI (reference sequence). Trimming left V 4 bases short and J 12 bases short, with 13 bases between. The CDR3 sequence is 11 residues long. CDR3 DNA: TGTGCCAGCAGTTTTGCGACAGTCTGGTACTTC. It codes for CASSFATVWYF.

The rearrangement links TRBV11-3 to TRBJ1-2; D possibly corresponds to TRBD1 (5 bases). With 1 base removed from V and 1 base from J, the gap between germline ends came to 13 bases. CDR3 length: 16 amino acids. Germline V gene lookup returns CDR1 SGHNT and CDR2 YENEEA. DNA for the CDR3: TGTGCCAGCAGCTTAGGTCACCCCAGGGATAACTATGGCTACACCTTC. Translation gives CASSLGHPRDNYGYTF.

This chain joins TRBV18 and TRBJ1-5; a possible D gene is TRBD1 (5 bases). The CDR3 extends over 14 amino acids. CDR1 and CDR2 from the germline V gene are KGHSH and LQKENI. The ends were cut back, 4 bases at V and 6 bases at J, with 13 bases in the middle. The CDR3 sequence: CASSLQGTSQPQHF. The CDR3 DNA reads TGTGCCAGCTCACTTCAGGGAACAAGTCAGCCCCAGCATTTT.

The chain combines TRBV18 with TRBJ1-1; perhaps TRBD1 as D (5 bases). Trimming stripped 3 bases from V and 1 base from J, with 18 bases between. This CDR3 is built from 17 residues. Germline V CDR1 and CDR2: KGHSH, LQKENI. CDR3 region: CASSPLGQGQKNTEAFF. In DNA, the CDR3 is TGTGCCAGCTCACCTCTCGGCCAAGGACAAAAGAACACTGAAGCTTTCTTT.

The V call is TRBV7-9, the J call TRBJ2-2, with TRBD2 matching over 7 bases. Germline CDR1 SEHNR, CDR2 FQNEAQ (reference sequence). This CDR3 spans 17 amino acids. The trim removed 6 bases at V and 2 bases at J, leaving 12 bases unmatched. The chain's CDR3 is CASRRLALSINTGELFF. The CDR3 DNA follows: TGTGCCAGCAGACGACTAGCTCTATCCATAAACACCGGGGAGCTGTTTTTT.

V and J are TRBV7-2 and TRBJ1-5, with 9 positions matching TRBD1. Germline CDR1 is SGHTA and CDR2 is FQGNSA. With 4 bases clipped from V and 1 base from J, the junction kept 2 bases outside the gene matches. CDR3 length: 15 amino acids. The CDR3 is CASSSDRGSNQPQHF. The DNA for the CDR3 is TGTGCCAGCAGCTCAGACAGGGGGAGCAATCAGCCCCAGCATTTT.

The V and J genes are TRBV6-5 and TRBJ2-6, with D perhaps TRBD1 (5 bases). Germline CDR1 reads MNHEY; CDR2 reads SVGAGI. CDR3 length equals 15 residues. The V end lost 8 bases, the J end lost 0 bases, and 11 bases lay between the germline ends. CDR3 loop: CASCRGYSGANVLTF. CDR3 nucleotide sequence: TGTGCCAGCTGTAGGGGCTACTCTGGGGCCAACGTCCTGACTTTC.

The chain links TRBV28 to TRBJ1-4, with D hard to call. Trimming pared 6 bases from V and 8 bases from J, leaving 7 bases between. The V gene's germline CDR1 is MDHEN and CDR2 SYDVKM. The CDR3 has 11 residues. CDR3 in amino acids: CASRTTEKLFF. DNA of the CDR3: TGTGCCAGCAGGACAACCGAAAAACTGTTTTTT. Complete variable domain (other parts from reference TRBV28 and TRBJ1-4): DVKVTQSSRYLVKRTGEKVFLECVQDMDHENMFWYRQDPGLGLRLIYFSYDVKMKEKGDIPEGYSVSREKKERFSLILESASTNQTSMYLCASRTTEKLFFGSGTQLSVL.

The rearrangement joins TRBV5-1 to TRBJ2-1, with D possibly being TRBD1 (7 bases). CDR1 is SGHRS and CDR2 is YFSETQ in the germline V gene. Trimming cost V 0 bases and J 5 bases, with 15 bases left between them. The CDR3 contains 16 residues. CDR3 DNA sequence: TGCGCCAGCAGCTTGGCGGGCGGGACAGCTAACAATGAGCAGTTCTTC. Protein: CASSLAGGTANNEQFF. The full variable domain, completed using reference TRBV5-1 and TRBJ2-1, is KAGVTQTPRYLIKTRGQQVTLSCSPISGHRSVSWYQQTPGQGLQFLFEYFSETQRNKGNFPGRFSGRQFSNSRSEMNVSTLELGDSALYLCASSLAGGTANNEQFFGPGTRLTVL.

V gene TRBV2 combines with J gene TRBJ2-7; D unclear. Germline assignment: CDR1 SNHLY and CDR2 FYNNEI. The germline V and J ends were trimmed by 7 bases and 2 bases, with 9 bases remaining between them. The CDR3 consists of 12 residues. CDR3 DNA: TGTGCCAGCAATCAATACACCTACGAGCAGTACTTC. Its protein is CASNQYTYEQYF.

This clone was recorded a few times. The V gene is TRBV19, the J gene TRBJ1-5; possible D gene TRBD1, 6 bases. V was pared by 6 bases and J by 3 bases, with 18 bases between. Looked up from germline, CDR1 is LNHDA and CDR2 is SQIVND (reference sequence). This CDR3 is 16 amino acids long. CDR3 sequence: CASSQGSGGLNQPQHF. The CDR3 DNA reads as TGTGCCAGTAGCCAAGGGAGCGGGGGGCTCAATCAGCCCCAGCATTTT.

In its sample, this clone was seen once. The J gene is TRBJ2-5, the V gene TRBV7-7; TRBD2 might be the D (5 bases). Trimming stripped 8 bases from V and 3 bases from J, with 13 bases between. The CDR3 loop spans 13 amino acids. The germline gives CDR1 SSHAT, CDR2 FNYEAQ (reference sequence). CDR3 nucleotide sequence: TGTGCCAGCGGAGAGCGGTTCGAAGAGACCCAGTACTTC. Translation gives CASGERFEETQYF.

The chain couples TRBV28 to TRBJ2-3, with D possibly being TRBD2 (5 bases). Germline lookup yields CDR1 MDHEN and CDR2 SYDVKM. Trimming pared 8 bases from V and 3 bases from J, leaving 15 bases between. CDR3 length equals 14 residues. CDR3 loop: CASRGPLRTDTQYF. The DNA of the CDR3 is TGTGCCAGCCGCGGGCCCCTGAGGACAGATACGCAGTATTTT.

J is TRBJ2-6 and V is TRBV24-1, with no clear D. The CDR3 covers 15 residues. CDR1 is KGHDR, CDR2 SFDVKD, per germline. V was shortened by 4 bases and J by 1 base, with 7 bases between the two germline ends. For the CDR3, the DNA is TGTGCCACCAGTGACCCCAGGTCTGGGGCCAACGTCCTGACTTTC. This codes for CATSDPRSGANVLTF.

The rearrangement joins TRBV13 to TRBJ2-3, with 7 bases lining up with TRBD2. V gave up 5 bases and J gave up 2 bases; unmatched junction bases: 10. Per germline, CDR1 PRHDT and CDR2 FYEKMQ (reference sequence). This CDR3 has 16 amino acids. CDR3 in amino acids: CASSPRKRGLTDTQYF. The CDR3 DNA is TGTGCCAGCAGCCCCCGAAAGCGGGGCCTCACAGATACGCAGTATTTT.

In nucleotides, the CDR3 is TGTGCCAGCAGTAAACAGGGGACTGAAGCTTTCTTT. Translating gives CASSKQGTEAFF. This chain links TRBV2 with TRBJ1-1; 7 nucleotides align to TRBD1. Germline-derived CDR1 and CDR2 are SNHLY and FYNNEI. The CDR3 is 12 residues long. J lost 5 bases, V lost 5 bases, and 2 bases had no gene match. The full variable domain, completed using reference TRBV2 and TRBJ1-1, is EPEVTQTPSHQVTQMGQEVILRCVPISNHLYFYWYRQILGQKVEFLVSFYNNEISEKSEIFDDQFSVERPDGSNFTLKIRSTKLEDSAMYFCASSKQGTEAFFGQGTRLTVV.

J is TRBJ2-1 and V is TRBV7-2, with 9 positions matching TRBD2. The CDR3 is 22 residues long. J was trimmed by 5 bases and V by 0 bases; bases with no gene match: 23. Germline-derived CDR1 and CDR2 are SGHTA and FQGNSA. DNA of the CDR3: TGTGCCAGCAGCTTAGCGGCCTGGAGTCGAGCGGGGGGACCCTCTTTTCACAATGAGCAGTTCTTC. Translation gives CASSLAAWSRAGGPSFHNEQFF.

The gene calls are TRBV6-5 and TRBJ2-5, with TRBD2 identical over 9 bases. The V and J ends lost 0 bases and 5 bases, in that order; junction bases with no gene match: 4. Germline CDR1 and CDR2: MNHEY and SVGAGI. There are 15 residues in the CDR3. CDR3 loop: CASSYSAGGVETQYF. CDR3 coding DNA: TGTGCCAGCAGTTACTCAGCGGGGGGTGTGGAGACCCAGTACTTC.

The gene calls are TRBV5-1 and TRBJ2-6; 7 bases line up with TRBD2. After removal of 4 bases from V and 2 bases from J, the junction contained 3 bases not matched to a gene. The CDR3 loop spans 15 amino acids. Germline CDR1 and CDR2: SGHRS and YFSETQ. Written as DNA, the CDR3 is TGCGCCAGCAGCCCGGGGGGAGCTGGGGCCAACGTCCTGACTTTC. This codes for CASSPGGAGANVLTF.

The rearrangement joins TRBV18 to TRBJ2-3; 9 nucleotides match TRBD1. With V trimmed by 8 bases and J by 4 bases, 7 bases remained unmatched. Germline V lookup: CDR1 KGHSH, CDR2 LQKENI. The CDR3 totals 14 residues. CDR3 residues: CASEGQGGSDTQYF. In DNA, the CDR3 is TGTGCCAGCGAGGGACAGGGTGGGTCAGATACGCAGTATTTT.

V gene TRBV6-5 combines with J gene TRBJ1-1, with D possibly matching TRBD1 (6 bases). Between the trimmed V and J ends, which lost 6 bases and 8 bases, there was a span of 22 bases. This CDR3 has 15 residues. Per the germline V gene, CDR1 is MNHEY and CDR2 is SVGAGI. The DNA for the CDR3 is TGTGCCAGCAGACTACTGGACAGACCGCGAGGAGAAGCTTTCTTT. It codes for CASRLLDRPRGEAFF.

The rearrangement joins TRBV28 to TRBJ2-3; 7 nucleotides agree with TRBD2. This CDR3 has 16 amino acids. V shed 6 bases and J 0 bases; nucleotides not matched to a gene: 9. Germline CDR1 reads MDHEN; CDR2 reads SYDVKM. The CDR3 reads CASSPRLAPSTDTQYF. In DNA, the CDR3 is TGTGCCAGCAGCCCACGACTAGCCCCAAGCACAGATACGCAGTATTTT.

The rearrangement joins TRBV30 to TRBJ2-1; tentatively, D is TRBD1 (7 bases). The CDR3 has 17 residues. CDR1 and CDR2 from the germline V gene are GTSNPN and SVGIG (reference sequence). Between the trimmed V and J ends, which lost 2 bases and 3 bases, there was a span of 20 bases. As DNA, the CDR3 is TGTGCCTGGAGTCCTCGCCAGACAGGGAGGTTCTACAATGAGCAGTTCTTC. Encoded protein: CAWSPRQTGRFYNEQFF.

This clone was seen a few times. J is TRBJ2-7 and V is TRBV9; the match to TRBD2 covers 7 bases. From germline, CDR1 is SGDLS and CDR2 YYNGEE. V shed 4 bases and J 0 bases; nucleotides not matched to a gene: 13. The CDR3 contains 17 residues. The CDR3 nucleotides are TGTGCCAGCAGCTCCCGGTGGGAGCGGGGTCGCTCCTACGAGCAGTACTTC. Amino acid sequence: CASSSRWERGRSYEQYF.

V gene TRBV6-5 combines with J gene TRBJ1-1; 7 nucleotides line up with TRBD1. J gave up 4 bases and V 6 bases, and 8 bases lay outside the gene matches. Germline V CDR1 and CDR2: MNHEY, SVGAGI. This CDR3 spans 14 amino acids. CDR3 amino acids: CASRLWDSSTEAFF. For the CDR3, the DNA is TGTGCCAGCAGATTGTGGGACAGCTCCACTGAAGCTTTCTTT.

The chain links TRBV19 to TRBJ1-1; maybe TRBD1 (6 bases). The CDR3 has 16 residues. Germline loops: CDR1 LNHDA, CDR2 SQIVND (reference sequence). V was cut by 7 bases and J by 0 bases, with 18 bases left in between. The CDR3 sequence: CASTKGGGRMNTEAFF. CDR3 nucleotide sequence: TGTGCCAGTACCAAGGGGGGGGGACGAATGAACACTGAAGCTTTCTTT.

This clone was seen just once. The chain couples TRBV4-2 to TRBJ2-1; D is unclear. The CDR3 is 13 residues long. With 4 bases removed from V and 12 bases from J, the gap between germline ends came to 16 bases. Per germline, CDR1 LGHNA and CDR2 YNFKEQ. The CDR3 region has the DNA TGTGCCAGCAGCCGGCTGATAGATGAGGTGCAGTTCTTC. It codes for CASSRLIDEVQFF.